This TCR beta chain originates from a study of cytomegalovirus exposure and HLA in healthy donors. Points from the study as a whole: Most TCR sequences were uncommon, yet certain public TCRs appeared in many donors. In a later analysis, HLA-C alleles had the fewest associated TCRs, DRB1 alleles the most.

The V and J ends lost 2 bases and 0 bases, in that order; junction bases with no gene match: 6. This CDR3 spans 17 amino acids. Germline V gene sequence: CDR1 LNHDA, CDR2 SQIVND (reference sequence). In regard to this clone: The target antigen is unknown.

PCR employed 60 Vbeta and 13 Jbeta primers. This table comes from immunoSEQ multiplex PCR, and its TCRdb copy is limited to in-frame clones, with some not included. This table holds approximately 160,000 clones, 60% to 80% found once. Sequenced input: PBMCs. The chain is built from TRBV19 and TRBJ2-3; TRBD2 aligns across 9 bases. The TCR sequence derives from a young man in good health and CMV-seropositive. The CDR3 region is CASSIMASGTSTDTQYF. Written as DNA, the CDR3 is TGTGCCAGTAGTATAATGGCTAGCGGGACCAGCACAGATACGCAGTATTTT.